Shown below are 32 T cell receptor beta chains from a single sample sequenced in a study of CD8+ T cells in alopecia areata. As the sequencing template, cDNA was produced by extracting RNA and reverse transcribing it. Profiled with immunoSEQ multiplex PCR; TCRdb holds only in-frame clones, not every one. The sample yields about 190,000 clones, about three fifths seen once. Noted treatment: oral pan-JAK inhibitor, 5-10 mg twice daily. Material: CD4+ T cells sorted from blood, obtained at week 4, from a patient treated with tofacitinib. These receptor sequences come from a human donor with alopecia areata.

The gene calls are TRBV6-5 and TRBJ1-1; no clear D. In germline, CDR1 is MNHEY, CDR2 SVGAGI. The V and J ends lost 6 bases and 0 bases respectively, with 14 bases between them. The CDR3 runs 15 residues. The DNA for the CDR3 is TGTGCCAGCAGCCAAAGTGACGCACTGAACACTGAAGCTTTCTTT. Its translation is CASSQSDALNTEAFF.

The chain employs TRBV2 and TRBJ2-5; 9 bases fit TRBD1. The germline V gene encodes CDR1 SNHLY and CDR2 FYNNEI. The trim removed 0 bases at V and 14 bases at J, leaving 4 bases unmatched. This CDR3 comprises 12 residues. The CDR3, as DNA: TGTGCCAGCAGTGAAGCAGGGGACAGGGTATACTTC. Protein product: CASSEAGDRVYF.

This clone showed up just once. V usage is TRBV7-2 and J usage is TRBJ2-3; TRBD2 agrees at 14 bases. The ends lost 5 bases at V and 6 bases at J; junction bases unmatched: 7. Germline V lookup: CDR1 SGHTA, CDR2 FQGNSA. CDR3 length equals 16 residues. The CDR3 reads CASSLGLAGEGDTQYF. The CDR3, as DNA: TGTGCCAGCAGCCTGGGACTAGCGGGGGAGGGGGATACGCAGTATTTT.

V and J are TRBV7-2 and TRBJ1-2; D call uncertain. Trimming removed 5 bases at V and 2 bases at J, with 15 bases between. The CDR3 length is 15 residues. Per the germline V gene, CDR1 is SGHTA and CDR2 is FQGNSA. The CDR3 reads CASSLNGALNYGYTF. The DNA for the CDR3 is TGTGCCAGCAGCCTCAACGGAGCGCTCAACTATGGCTACACCTTC.

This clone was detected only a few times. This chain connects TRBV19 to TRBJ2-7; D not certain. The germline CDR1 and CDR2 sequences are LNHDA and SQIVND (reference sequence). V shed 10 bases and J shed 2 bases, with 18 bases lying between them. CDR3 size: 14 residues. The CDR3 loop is CANPVINLTYEQYF. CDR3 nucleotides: TGTGCCAATCCTGTGATCAACCTGACCTACGAGCAGTACTTC.

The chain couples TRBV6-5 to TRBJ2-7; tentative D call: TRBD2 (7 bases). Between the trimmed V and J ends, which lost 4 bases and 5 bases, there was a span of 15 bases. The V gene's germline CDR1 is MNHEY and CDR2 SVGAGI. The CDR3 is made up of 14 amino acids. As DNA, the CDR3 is TGTGCCAGCAGTTCCCCCGGCGGGGGCGACGAGCAGTACTTC. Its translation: CASSSPGGGDEQYF.

CDR3 sequence reads: CASTVDGGQRPQHF. The CDR3, as DNA: TGTGCCAGCACTGTGGACGGGGGGCAGAGGCCCCAGCATTTT. J is TRBJ1-5 and V is TRBV2, with D possibly matching TRBD1 (6 bases). Germline V gives CDR1 SNHLY, CDR2 FYNNEI. The V end was cut by 7 bases, the J end by 9 bases, with 19 bases between. The CDR3 runs to 14 residues. Using reference TRBV2 and TRBJ1-5 for the parts outside the CDR3, the full variable domain is EPEVTQTPSHQVTQMGQEVILRCVPISNHLYFYWYRQILGQKVEFLVSFYNNEISEKSEIFDDQFSVERPDGSNFTLKIRSTKLEDSAMYFCASTVDGGQRPQHFGDGTRLSIL.

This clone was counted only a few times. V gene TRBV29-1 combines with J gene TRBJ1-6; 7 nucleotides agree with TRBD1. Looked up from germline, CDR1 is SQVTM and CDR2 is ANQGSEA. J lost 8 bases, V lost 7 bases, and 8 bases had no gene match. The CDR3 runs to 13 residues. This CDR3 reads CSDPTGTDSPLHF. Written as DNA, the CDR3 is TGCAGCGACCCGACAGGGACGGATTCACCCCTCCACTTT.

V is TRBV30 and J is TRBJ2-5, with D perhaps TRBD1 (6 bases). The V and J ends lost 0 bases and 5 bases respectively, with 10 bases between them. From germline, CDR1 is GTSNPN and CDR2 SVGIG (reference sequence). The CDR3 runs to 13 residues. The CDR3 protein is CAWSVQGPETQYF. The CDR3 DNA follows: TGTGCCTGGAGTGTACAGGGTCCGGAGACCCAGTACTTC.

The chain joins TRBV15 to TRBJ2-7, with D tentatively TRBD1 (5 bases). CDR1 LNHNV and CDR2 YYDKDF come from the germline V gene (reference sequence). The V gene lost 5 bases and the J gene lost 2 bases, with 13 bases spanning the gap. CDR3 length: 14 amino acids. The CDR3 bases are TGTGCCACCAGCGGGGATACAGGACCCTACGAGCAGTACTTC. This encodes CATSGDTGPYEQYF.

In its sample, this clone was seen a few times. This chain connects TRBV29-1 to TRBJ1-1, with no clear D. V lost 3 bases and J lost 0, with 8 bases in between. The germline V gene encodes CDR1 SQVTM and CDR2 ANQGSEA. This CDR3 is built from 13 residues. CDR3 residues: CSVEQGMNTEAFF. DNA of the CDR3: TGCAGCGTTGAGCAAGGGATGAACACTGAAGCTTTCTTT.

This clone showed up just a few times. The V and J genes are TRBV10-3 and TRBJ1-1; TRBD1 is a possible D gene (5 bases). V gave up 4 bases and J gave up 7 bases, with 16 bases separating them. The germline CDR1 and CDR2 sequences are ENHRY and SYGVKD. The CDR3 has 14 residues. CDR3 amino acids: CAISGNRPTGEAFF. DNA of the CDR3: TGTGCCATCAGTGGGAACAGGCCAACCGGTGAAGCTTTCTTT.

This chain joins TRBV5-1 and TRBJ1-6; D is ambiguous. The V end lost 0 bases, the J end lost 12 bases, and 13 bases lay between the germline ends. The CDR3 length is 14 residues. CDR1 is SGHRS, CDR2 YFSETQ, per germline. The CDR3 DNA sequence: TGCGCCAGCAGCTTGGGTAGCGGAGGCCAACCCCTCCACTTT. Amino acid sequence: CASSLGSGGQPLHF.

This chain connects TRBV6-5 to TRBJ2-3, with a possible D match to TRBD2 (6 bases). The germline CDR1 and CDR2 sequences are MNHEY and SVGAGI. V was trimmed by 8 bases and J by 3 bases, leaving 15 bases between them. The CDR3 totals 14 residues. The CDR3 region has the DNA TGTGCCAGCCTCCACAGGAGGGAAACAGATACGCAGTATTTT. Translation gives CASLHRRETDTQYF.

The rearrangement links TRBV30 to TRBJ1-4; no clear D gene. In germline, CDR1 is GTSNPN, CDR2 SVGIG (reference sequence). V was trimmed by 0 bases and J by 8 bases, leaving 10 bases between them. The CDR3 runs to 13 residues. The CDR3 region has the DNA TGTGCCTGGAGTGTACAAAGAAGAGAAAAACTGTTTTTT. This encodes CAWSVQRREKLFF.

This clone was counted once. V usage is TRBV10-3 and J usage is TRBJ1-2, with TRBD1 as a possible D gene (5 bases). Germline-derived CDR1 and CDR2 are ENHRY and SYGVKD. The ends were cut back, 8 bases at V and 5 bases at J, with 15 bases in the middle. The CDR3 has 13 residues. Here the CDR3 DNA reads TGTGCCATCGAGAGGGGCCAAGGGTATGGCTACACCTTC. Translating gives CAIERGQGYGYTF.

The CDR3 DNA sequence: TGCAGCGTTGAAGTCCCTCGGGTGGATAACTATGGCTACACCTTC. As protein: CSVEVPRVDNYGYTF. The rearrangement uses TRBV29-1 and TRBJ1-2, with no clear D. CDR1 and CDR2 (germline): SQVTM, ANQGSEA. The CDR3 is 15 amino acids. V dropped 1 base and J dropped 1 base, with 13 bases sitting between them.

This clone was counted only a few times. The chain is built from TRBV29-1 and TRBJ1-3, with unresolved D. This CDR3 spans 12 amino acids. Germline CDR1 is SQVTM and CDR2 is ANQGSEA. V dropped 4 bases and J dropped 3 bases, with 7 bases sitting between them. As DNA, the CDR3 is TGCAGCGTTGGGACGGATGGAAACACCATATATTTT. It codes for CSVGTDGNTIYF.

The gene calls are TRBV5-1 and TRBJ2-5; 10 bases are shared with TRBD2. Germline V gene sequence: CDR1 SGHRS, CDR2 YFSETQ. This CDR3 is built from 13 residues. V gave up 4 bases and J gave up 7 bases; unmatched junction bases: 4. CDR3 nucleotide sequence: TGCGCCAGCAGCCCTAGCGGGGGAGGGACCCAGTACTTC. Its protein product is CASSPSGGGTQYF.

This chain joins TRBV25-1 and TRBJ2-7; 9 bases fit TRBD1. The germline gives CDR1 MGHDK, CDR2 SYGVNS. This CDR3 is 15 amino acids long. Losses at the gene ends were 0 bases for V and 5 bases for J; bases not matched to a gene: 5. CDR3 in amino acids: CASSEYGTGIHEQYF. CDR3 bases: TGTGCCAGCAGTGAATATGGGACAGGGATCCACGAGCAGTACTTC.

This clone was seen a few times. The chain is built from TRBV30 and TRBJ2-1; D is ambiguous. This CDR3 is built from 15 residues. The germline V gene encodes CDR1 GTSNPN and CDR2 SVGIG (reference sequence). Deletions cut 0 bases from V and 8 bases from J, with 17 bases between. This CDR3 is CAWSVFPPRFDEQFF. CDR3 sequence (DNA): TGTGCCTGGAGTGTATTCCCGCCGAGATTCGATGAGCAGTTCTTC.

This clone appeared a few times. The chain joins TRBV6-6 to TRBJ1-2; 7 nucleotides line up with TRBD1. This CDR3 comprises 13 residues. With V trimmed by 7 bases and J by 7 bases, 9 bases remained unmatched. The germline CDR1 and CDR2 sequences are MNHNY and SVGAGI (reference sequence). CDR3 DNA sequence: TGTGCCAGCATCCCGACAGGGAGAAGTGGCTACACCTTC. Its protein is CASIPTGRSGYTF.

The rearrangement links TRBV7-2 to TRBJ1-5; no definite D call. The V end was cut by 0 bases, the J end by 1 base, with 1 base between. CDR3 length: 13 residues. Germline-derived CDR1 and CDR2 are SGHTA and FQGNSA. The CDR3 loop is CASSLASNQPQHF. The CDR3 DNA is TGTGCCAGCAGCTTAGCGAGCAATCAGCCCCAGCATTTT.

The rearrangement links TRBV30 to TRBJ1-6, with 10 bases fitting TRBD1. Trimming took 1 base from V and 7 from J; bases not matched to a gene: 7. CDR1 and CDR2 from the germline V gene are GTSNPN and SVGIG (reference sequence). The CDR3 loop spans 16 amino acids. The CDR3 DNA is TGTGCCTGGAGTGGACCGGGACAGGGGATCAATTCACCCCTCCACTTT. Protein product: CAWSGPGQGINSPLHF.

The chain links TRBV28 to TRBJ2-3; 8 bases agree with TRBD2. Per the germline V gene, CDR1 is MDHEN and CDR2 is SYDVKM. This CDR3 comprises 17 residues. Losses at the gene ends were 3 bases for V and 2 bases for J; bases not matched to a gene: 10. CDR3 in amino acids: CASSFSGGGSTTDTQYF. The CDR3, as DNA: TGTGCCAGCAGTTTTTCCGGGGGGGGTTCCACCACAGATACGCAGTATTTT.

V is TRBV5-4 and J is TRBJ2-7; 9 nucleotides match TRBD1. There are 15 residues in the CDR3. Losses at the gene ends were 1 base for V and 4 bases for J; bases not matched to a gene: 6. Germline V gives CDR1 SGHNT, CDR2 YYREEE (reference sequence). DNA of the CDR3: TGTGCCAGCAGCTTGACCCGGGACAGGGTGTACGAGCAGTACTTC. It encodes CASSLTRDRVYEQYF. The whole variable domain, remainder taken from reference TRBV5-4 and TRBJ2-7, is ETGVTQSPTHLIKTRGQQVTLRCSSQSGHNTVSWYQQALGQGPQFIFQYYREEENGRGNFPPRFSGLQFPNYSSELNVNALELDDSALYLCASSLTRDRVYEQYFGPGTRLTVT.

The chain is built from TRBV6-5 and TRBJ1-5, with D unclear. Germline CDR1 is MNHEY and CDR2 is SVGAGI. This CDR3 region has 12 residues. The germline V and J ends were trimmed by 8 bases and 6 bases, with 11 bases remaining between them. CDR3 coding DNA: TGTGCCAGCTCGTCCCCTCCTCAGCCCCAGCATTTT. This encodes CASSSPPQPQHF.

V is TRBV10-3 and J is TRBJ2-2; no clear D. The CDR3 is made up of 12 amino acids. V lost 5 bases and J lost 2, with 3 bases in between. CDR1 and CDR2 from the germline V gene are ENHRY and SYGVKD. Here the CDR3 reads CAISSNTGELFF. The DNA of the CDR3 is TGTGCCATCAGTTCTAACACCGGGGAGCTGTTTTTT.

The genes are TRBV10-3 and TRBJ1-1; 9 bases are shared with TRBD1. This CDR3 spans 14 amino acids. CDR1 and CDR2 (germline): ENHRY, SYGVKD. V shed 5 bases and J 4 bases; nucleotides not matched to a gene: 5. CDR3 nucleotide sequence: TGTGCCATCAGTCGGGACAGGGTAGGCACTGAAGCTTTCTTT. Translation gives CAISRDRVGTEAFF.

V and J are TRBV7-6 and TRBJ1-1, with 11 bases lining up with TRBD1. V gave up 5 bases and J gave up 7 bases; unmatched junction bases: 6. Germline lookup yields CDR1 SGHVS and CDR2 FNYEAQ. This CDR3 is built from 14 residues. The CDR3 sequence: CASSRDRGSLEAFF. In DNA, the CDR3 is TGTGCCAGCAGCAGGGACAGGGGGAGCCTTGAAGCTTTCTTT.

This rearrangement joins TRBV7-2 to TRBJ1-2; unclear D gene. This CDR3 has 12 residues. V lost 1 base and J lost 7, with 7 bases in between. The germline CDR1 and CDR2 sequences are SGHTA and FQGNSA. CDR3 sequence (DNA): TGTGCCAGCAGCTTAGATGAAGCTGGCTACACCTTC. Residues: CASSLDEAGYTF.

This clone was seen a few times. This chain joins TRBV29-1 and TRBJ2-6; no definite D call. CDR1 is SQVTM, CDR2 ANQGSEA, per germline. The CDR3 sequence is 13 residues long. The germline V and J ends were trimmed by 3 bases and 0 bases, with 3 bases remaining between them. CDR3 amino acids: CSVENSGANVLTF. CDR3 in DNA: TGCAGCGTTGAGAACTCTGGGGCCAACGTCCTGACTTTC.